The clone carrying this TCR beta chain came up a few times. Its antigen is not identified. TCRdb called the 5' RACE reads again in MiXCR, with one record for every CDR3 protein. The sample includes some 900,000 distinct CDR3 sequences, around 12% seen only once; the top ten take roughly 1.6%. The source of the sample is a study of identical twins. Findings and caveats of the study: Out-of-frame alpha sequences common to twins were enriched for low generation probability.

CDR1 and CDR2 from the germline V gene are ENHRY and SYGVKD. CDR3 length: 19 amino acids. V lost 3 bases to trimming and J lost 4 bases, with 24 bases between them. The data also belong to a second study, concerning yellow fever vaccine responses in identical twins. That work states: Twins' vaccine T cell responses reportedly seemed partly convergent and partly personalized.

Material for sequencing was PBMCs. The TCR comes from a woman younger than 30 in good health. The V and J genes are TRBV10-3 and TRBJ2-2, with D possibly being TRBD2 (6 bases). CDR3 sequence reads: CAISEHLGGLTRGTGELFF. The CDR3 nucleotides read TGTGCCATCAGTGAACACTTAGGAGGGCTCACGCGCGGCACCGGGGAGCTGTTTTTT.